This record covers a single TCR beta chain. Antigen: not known. This sample is part of a study of T cells after posttransplantation cyclophosphamide. Study observations and caveats: Later blood repertoires were often dominated by clones from the donor CD8+ memory compartment. Tissue-infiltrating T cells from skin or gut overlapped little with blood T cells.

The germline CDR1 and CDR2 sequences are MGHRA and YSYEKL. The CDR3 is 17 residues long. V gave up 0 bases and J gave up 1 base; unmatched junction bases: 7. Sequencing was performed with immunoSEQ multiplex PCR; in TCRdb, only in-frame clones are kept and a portion is missing. The sample consists of 4,000 or so clones, 62% of them appearing once. On the day of bone marrow donation, the related graft donor provided peripheral blood. Sequenced material: memory CD8+ T cells sorted from blood. The chain carries TRBV4-1 and TRBJ1-1, with 8 bases lining up with TRBD1. The receptor's source is a man aged 25-45 years in good health and a related stem cell transplant donor. CDR3 nucleotide sequence: TGCGCCAGCAGCCAAGAATCCCAGGGGGCGGGGAACACTGAAGCTTTCTTT. This encodes CASSQESQGAGNTEAFF.